Below are 3 T cell receptor beta chains sequenced from a single sample in a study of immune evolution from preneoplasia to lung adenocarcinoma. The data were produced by immunoSEQ multiplex PCR, yet TCRdb's version contains in-frame clones alone and is incomplete. The sample holds tens of thousands of clones; about 74% are singletons and the top ten take about 5.7%. Material: FFPE invasive lung adenocarcinoma tissue. The source of these receptors is a person aged 55 to 75 with lung adenocarcinoma.

The chain combines TRBV11-2 with TRBJ1-5; D remains unclear. The V gene's germline CDR1 is SGHAT and CDR2 FQNNGV. The CDR3 contains 15 residues. Trimming shortened V by 5 bases and J by 6 bases, and 17 bases separated the two germline ends. CDR3 DNA: TGTGCCAGCAGCGTATCGGCTGGGTTTGGTCAGCCCCAGCATTTT. Protein product: CASSVSAGFGQPQHF.

The V call is TRBV5-1, the J call TRBJ2-1; the D is unclear. V shed 4 bases and J shed 5 bases, with 16 bases lying between them. Germline CDR1 reads SGHRS; CDR2 reads YFSETQ. This CDR3 region has 15 residues. The CDR3 is CASSLSHFGDNEQFF. CDR3 in DNA: TGCGCCAGCAGCCTTAGTCATTTTGGGGACAATGAGCAGTTCTTC.

The chain is built from TRBV7-2 and TRBJ2-2, with D possibly matching TRBD1 (6 bases). V shed 0 bases and J shed 6 bases, with 14 bases lying between them. Germline V gene data show CDR1 as SGHTA and CDR2 as FQGNSA. The length of the CDR3 is 16 residues. The CDR3 DNA is TGTGCCAGCAGCTTAGCGCCGGGACACGCATCCGGGGAGCTGTTTTTT. This gives the protein CASSLAPGHASGELFF.